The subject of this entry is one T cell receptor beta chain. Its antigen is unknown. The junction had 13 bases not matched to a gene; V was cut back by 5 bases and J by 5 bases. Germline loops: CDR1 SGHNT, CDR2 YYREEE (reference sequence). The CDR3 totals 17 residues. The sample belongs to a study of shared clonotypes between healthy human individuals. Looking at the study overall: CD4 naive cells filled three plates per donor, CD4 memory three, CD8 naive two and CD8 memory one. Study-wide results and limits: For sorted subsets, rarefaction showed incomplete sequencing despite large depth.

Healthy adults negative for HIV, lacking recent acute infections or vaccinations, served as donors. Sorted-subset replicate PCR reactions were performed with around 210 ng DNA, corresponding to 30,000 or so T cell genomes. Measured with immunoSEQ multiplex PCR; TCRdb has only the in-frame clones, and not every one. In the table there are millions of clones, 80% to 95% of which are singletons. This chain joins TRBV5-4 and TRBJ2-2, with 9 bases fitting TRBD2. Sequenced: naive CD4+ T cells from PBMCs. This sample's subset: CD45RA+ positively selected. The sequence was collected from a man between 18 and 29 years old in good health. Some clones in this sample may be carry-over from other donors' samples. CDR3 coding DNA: TGTGCCAGCAGTTCAGGGGGTACTGCGGGAGGGACCGGGGAGCTGTTTTTT. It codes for CASSSGGTAGGTGELFF.